This T cell receptor beta chain came from a study of cytomegalovirus exposure and HLA in healthy donors. Study observations and caveats: Some V segments (TRBV6-2 and TRBV6-3 among them) were excluded as indistinguishable. The study listed approximately 160 cytomegalovirus-associated TCR beta chains. Later analysis showed TCR association rates varying by HLA locus, highest for DRB1 and lowest for HLA-C. A later analysis found that most CMV-associated TCR beta chains appeared HLA-restricted.

Vbeta (60) and Jbeta (13) primers were used in the PCR. The repertoire was sequenced with immunoSEQ multiplex PCR; TCRdb's copy has only in-frame clones and lacks some. The sample yields 100,000 to 150,000 clones, 70% to 80% seen once. J lost 8 bases, V lost 5 bases, and 6 bases had no gene match. Germline V lookup: CDR1 LNHDA, CDR2 SQIVND (reference sequence). This CDR3 has 14 residues. With respect to this clone: No antigen is known for it.

The TCR was taken from a man aged 25 to 40 in good health and CMV-seronegative. This chain connects TRBV19 to TRBJ2-2; TRBD1 agrees at 9 bases. The specimen sequenced was PBMCs. The CDR3 coding sequence is TGTGCCAGTAGTCTCGAACAGGGGGCGGGGGAGCTGTTTTTT. Translated, it gives CASSLEQGAGELFF.